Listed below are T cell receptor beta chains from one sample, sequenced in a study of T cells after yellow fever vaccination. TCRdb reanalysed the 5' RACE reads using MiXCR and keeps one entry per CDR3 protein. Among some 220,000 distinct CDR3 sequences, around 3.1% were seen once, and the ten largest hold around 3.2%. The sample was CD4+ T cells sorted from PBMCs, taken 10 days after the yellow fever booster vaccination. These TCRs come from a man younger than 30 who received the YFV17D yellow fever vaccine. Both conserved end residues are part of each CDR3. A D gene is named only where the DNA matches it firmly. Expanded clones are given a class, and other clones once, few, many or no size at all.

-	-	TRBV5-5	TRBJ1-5	TGTGCCAGCAGCTTATTGTCGGGGGGCAATCAGCCCCAGCATTTT	CASSLLSGGNQPQHF
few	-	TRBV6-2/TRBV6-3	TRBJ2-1	TGTGCCAGCATGGAGGCTTACAATGAGCAGTTCTTC	CASMEAYNEQFF
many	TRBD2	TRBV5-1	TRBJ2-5	TGCGCCAGCAGCCAGGACTCCGCGGGGGGAGAGACCCAGTACTTC	CASSQDSAGGETQYF
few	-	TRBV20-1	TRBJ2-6	TGCAGTGCTTTCTACTCTGGGGCCAACGTCCTGACTTTC	CSAFYSGANVLTF
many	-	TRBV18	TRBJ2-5	TGTGCCAGCTCACCAGACAGAAGAGAGACCCAGTACTTC	CASSPDRRETQYF
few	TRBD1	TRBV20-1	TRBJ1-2	TGCAGTGCTATAAAACCGGGACAGGGAAGTAACGGCTACACCTTC	CSAIKPGQGSNGYTF
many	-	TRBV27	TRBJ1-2	TGTGCCAGCAGTTTATCTCAGGGGAGGAACTATGGCTACACCTTC	CASSLSQGRNYGYTF
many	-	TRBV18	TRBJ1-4	TGTGCCAGCTCACCTCAGCGTCTGGCAACTAATGAAAAACTGTTTTTT	CASSPQRLATNEKLFF
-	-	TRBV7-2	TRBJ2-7	TGTGCCAGCAGCAAACTGGGCCCGGGCTACGAGCAGTACTTC	CASSKLGPGYEQYF
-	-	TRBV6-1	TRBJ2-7	TGTGCCAGCAGTGAACAGGGGTCCTCCTACGAGCAGTACTTC	CASSEQGSSYEQYF
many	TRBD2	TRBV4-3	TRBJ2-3	TGCGCCAGCAGCCAAGAAAGAAATCTAGCGGGGGGTTATACGCAGTATTTT	CASSQERNLAGGYTQYF
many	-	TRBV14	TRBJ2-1	TGTGCCAGCAGCCCCTGGACAGCTTACAATGAGCAGTTCTTC	CASSPWTAYNEQFF
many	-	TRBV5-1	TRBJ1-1	TGCGCCAGCACCTTCATGTCAGGCGACGCGACTGAAGCTTTCTTT	CASTFMSGDATEAFF
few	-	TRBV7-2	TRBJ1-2	TGTGCCAGCAGCCAGGGATACGATGGCTACACCTTC	CASSQGYDGYTF
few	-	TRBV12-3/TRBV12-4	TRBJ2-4	TGTGCCAGCACTTCCCTGGCGGGAATTCAGTACTTC	CASTSLAGIQYF
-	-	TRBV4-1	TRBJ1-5	TGCGCCAGCAGCCAAGATCGGGGGGCTTACAATCAGCCCCAGCATTTT	CASSQDRGAYNQPQHF
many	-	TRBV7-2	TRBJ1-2	TGTGCCAGCAGCCAGACGGGATTAGGCTTCTATGGCTACACCTTC	CASSQTGLGFYGYTF
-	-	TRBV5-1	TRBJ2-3	TGCGCCAGCAGCTTGAGAAACCCCACAGATACGCAGTATTTT	CASSLRNPTDTQYF